This T cell receptor beta chain originates from a study of T-cell memory formation after mild COVID-19. Study overall: Largely donor-specific TCR clusters were found. General study results and limits: Confirmation was lacking for SARS-CoV-2 specificity of second-wave clones that peaked on day 37. Some clones that responded turned up in pre-infection memory, which suggests that cross-reactive memory joined in.

Germline lookup yields CDR1 GTSNPN and CDR2 SVGIG (reference sequence). The CDR3 consists of 13 residues. The V and J ends lost 1 base and 7 bases respectively, with 11 bases between them. With regard to this clonotype: The antigen is unknown.

5'RACE primed at constant segments yielded TCR alpha and TCR beta cDNA libraries bearing sample barcodes and UMIs. TCRdb re-analysed the 5' RACE reads in MiXCR, keeping a single row per CDR3 protein. The sample shows fewer than 700,000 distinct CDR3 sequences, 20% to 25% of them seen only once. Material: PBMCs or a T cell subset sorted from them (not recorded which). The TCR comes from an adult woman who had mild COVID-19 (a few samples of this study predate the infection). Cell type and time point are not known. The chain combines TRBV30 with TRBJ2-1; D uncertain. For the CDR3, the DNA is TGTGCCTGGAGTGATGGGTTTTCTAATGAGCAGTTCTTC. Translated: CAWSDGFSNEQFF.